This entry lists 5 T cell receptor beta chains sequenced from one sample in a study of CD39 and CD103 CD8 tumor-infiltrating T cells. Using immunoSEQ multiplex PCR, the repertoire was profiled, and TCRdb retains in-frame clones only, with some absent. The sample yields around 7,700 clones, 50% to 80% seen once. The source material was CD8+ T cells sorted from blood. This sample's subset: total memory CD8 T cells (CD45RA-CCR7+/-) from blood or uninvolved lymph node. The receptors here all came from a human donor with head and neck squamous cell carcinoma.

The V and J genes are TRBV5-8 and TRBJ2-1, with TRBD2 as a possible D gene (7 bases). V lost 5 bases and J lost 5, with 14 bases in between. CDR1 is SGHTS, CDR2 YDEGEE, per germline. CDR3 size: 14 residues. The CDR3 spells CASRGGGVHNEQFF. As DNA, the CDR3 is TGTGCCAGCAGAGGAGGGGGGGTTCACAATGAGCAGTTCTTC.

V and J are TRBV11-2 and TRBJ2-5; D gene unclear. Germline V lookup: CDR1 SGHAT, CDR2 FQNNGV. V was shortened by 2 bases and J by 5 bases, with 15 bases between the two germline ends. The CDR3 extends over 15 amino acids. DNA for the CDR3: TGTGCCAGCAGCTTATACGCCAAGGTCGGGGAGACCCAGTACTTC. It is translated as CASSLYAKVGETQYF.

The CDR3 DNA reads TGTGCCAGCAGTGAAGACCAAAAAAAGAGTAATTCACCCCTCCACTTT. Encoded protein: CASSEDQKKSNSPLHF. V gene TRBV6-1 combines with J gene TRBJ1-6; D uncertain. Germline loops: CDR1 MNHNS, CDR2 SASEGT. The CDR3 totals 16 residues. Trimming took 1 base from V and 6 from J, leaving 13 bases between them.

CDR3 sequence: CAISELGETSGSTDTQYF. CDR3 bases: TGTGCCATCAGTGAGTTAGGCGAAACTAGCGGGAGCACAGATACGCAGTATTTT. The V call is TRBV10-3, the J call TRBJ2-3, with 9 bases aligning to TRBD2. The CDR3 consists of 18 residues. Looked up from germline, CDR1 is ENHRY and CDR2 is SYGVKD. J lost 0 bases, V lost 1 base, and 8 bases had no gene match.

The chain has TRBV25-1 and TRBJ2-7; D not certain. The germline V gene has CDR1 MGHDK and CDR2 SYGVNS. This CDR3 has 14 residues. The V end lost 3 bases, the J end lost 0 bases, and 9 bases lay between the germline ends. CDR3 bases: TGTGCCAGCAGTGATTTTTCCAGCTCCTACGAGCAGTACTTC. The encoded protein is CASSDFSSSYEQYF.